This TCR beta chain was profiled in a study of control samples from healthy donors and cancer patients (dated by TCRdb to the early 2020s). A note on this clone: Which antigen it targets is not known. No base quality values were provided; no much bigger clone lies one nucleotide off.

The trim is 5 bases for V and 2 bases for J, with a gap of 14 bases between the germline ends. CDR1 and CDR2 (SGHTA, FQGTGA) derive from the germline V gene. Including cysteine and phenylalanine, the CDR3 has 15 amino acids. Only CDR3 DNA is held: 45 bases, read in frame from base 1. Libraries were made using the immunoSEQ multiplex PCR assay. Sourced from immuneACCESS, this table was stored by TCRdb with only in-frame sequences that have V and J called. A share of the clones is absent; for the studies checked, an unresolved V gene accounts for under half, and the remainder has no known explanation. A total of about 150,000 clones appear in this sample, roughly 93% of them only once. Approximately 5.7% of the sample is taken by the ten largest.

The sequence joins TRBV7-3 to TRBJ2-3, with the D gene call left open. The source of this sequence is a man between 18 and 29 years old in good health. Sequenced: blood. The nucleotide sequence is TGTGCCAGCAGCCACAACGGCTTAAACACAGATACGCAGTATTTT. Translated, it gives CASSHNGLNTDTQYF.